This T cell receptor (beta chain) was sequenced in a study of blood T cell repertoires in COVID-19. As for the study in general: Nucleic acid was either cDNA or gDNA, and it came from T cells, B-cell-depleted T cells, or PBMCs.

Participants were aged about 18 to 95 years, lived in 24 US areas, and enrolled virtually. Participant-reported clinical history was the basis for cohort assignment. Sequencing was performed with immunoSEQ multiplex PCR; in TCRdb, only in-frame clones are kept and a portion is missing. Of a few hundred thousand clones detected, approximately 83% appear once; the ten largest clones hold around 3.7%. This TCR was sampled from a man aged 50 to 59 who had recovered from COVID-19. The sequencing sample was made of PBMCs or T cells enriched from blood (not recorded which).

The CDR3 loop is CASSSTGSTNQPQHF. In DNA, the CDR3 is TGTGCCAGCAGTAGTACGGGGTCAACTAATCAGCCCCAGCATTTT. The chain has TRBV9 and TRBJ1-5; no clear D gene. The CDR3 runs to 15 residues. Trimming shortened V by 5 bases and J by 4 bases, and 16 bases separated the two germline ends. CDR1 is SGDLS and CDR2 is YYNGEE in the germline V gene.